Each of the 20 T cell receptor beta chains below was sequenced from the same sample in a study of T cell clonotyping in hematopoietic cell transplantation. TCRdb's table, derived via immunoSEQ multiplex PCR, lists solely in-frame clones and lacks some. The sample contains tens of thousands of clones, more than 85% of which appear only once. Material: PBMCs, obtained 100 days after allogeneic stem cell transplant. The receptors were gathered from a female patient aged 50-59 years who had an allogeneic stem cell transplant from a related donor, so the T cells may come from the graft donor. Some clones in this sample may be carry-over from other donors' samples.

The V and J genes are TRBV5-1 and TRBJ2-2; 7 nucleotides match TRBD2. Germline-derived CDR1 and CDR2 are SGHRS and YFSETQ. The trim removed 0 bases at V and 3 bases at J, leaving 2 bases unmatched. The CDR3 consists of 15 residues. The CDR3 loop is CASSLGGGDTGELFF. For the CDR3, the DNA is TGCGCCAGCAGCTTGGGGGGGGGAGACACCGGGGAGCTGTTTTTT.

CDR3 protein: CASSLTGITHTGELFF. The DNA for the CDR3 is TGTGCCAGCAGCCTGACAGGGATAACCCACACCGGGGAGCTGTTTTTT. V is TRBV5-4 and J is TRBJ2-2, with 7 bases identical to TRBD1. V lost 4 bases and J lost 3; bases outside the gene matches: 9. Germline V CDR1 and CDR2: SGHNT, YYREEE (reference sequence). The CDR3 length is 16 residues. The full variable domain, its missing parts supplied by reference TRBV5-4 and TRBJ2-2, is ETGVTQSPTHLIKTRGQQVTLRCSSQSGHNTVSWYQQALGQGPQFIFQYYREEENGRGNFPPRFSGLQFPNYSSELNVNALELDDSALYLCASSLTGITHTGELFFGEGSRLTVL.

The V gene is TRBV6-5, the J gene TRBJ1-1; D is possibly TRBD1 (5 bases). The CDR3 totals 13 residues. Trimming shortened V by 3 bases and J by 7 bases, and 12 bases separated the two germline ends. The V gene's germline CDR1 is MNHEY and CDR2 SVGAGI. The CDR3 DNA reads TGTGCCAGCAGTTATCAGACAGACGATGAAGCTTTCTTT. It encodes CASSYQTDDEAFF.

Worth noting for this clone: This sample also contains other DNA sequences that code for the same CDR3. The chain is built from TRBV6-6 and TRBJ1-2; possibly TRBD1 for D (5 bases). Germline-derived CDR1 and CDR2 are MNHNY and SVGAGI (reference sequence). This CDR3 region has 13 residues. Trimming cost V 6 bases and J 2 bases, with 10 bases left between them. CDR3 sequence: CASSYDRNYGYTF. The DNA for the CDR3 is TGTGCCAGCAGCTACGACAGAAACTATGGCTACACCTTC.

The chain employs TRBV14 and TRBJ2-5; D possibly corresponds to TRBD2 (6 bases). CDR1 SGHDN and CDR2 FVKESK come from the germline V gene. This CDR3 has 15 residues. The V end was cut by 0 bases, the J end by 2 bases, with 10 bases between. CDR3 sequence: CASSQEPGGQETQYF. The CDR3 coding sequence is TGTGCCAGCAGCCAAGAGCCCGGGGGACAAGAGACCCAGTACTTC.

This chain connects TRBV27 to TRBJ1-6; 7 bases agree with TRBD1. V was clipped by 5 bases and J by 7 bases; unmatched bases: 5. The V gene's germline CDR1 is MNHEY and CDR2 SMNVEV (reference sequence). CDR3 size: 14 residues. DNA for the CDR3: TGTGCCAGCAGTGGAACAGGGGAAAATTCACCCCTCCACTTT. It specifies CASSGTGENSPLHF.

The chain is built from TRBV18 and TRBJ2-2; 10 nucleotides match TRBD2. The CDR3 extends over 19 amino acids. Germline V CDR1 and CDR2: KGHSH, LQKENI. V was clipped by 4 bases and J by 7 bases; unmatched bases: 18. CDR3 DNA sequence: TGTGCCAGCTCACTCCTTAGCGGGGGGCCTCCGTACGGCGGCGGGGAGCTGTTTTTT. Translated: CASSLLSGGPPYGGGELFF.

In regard to this clone: The junction does not match germline at one end; this may be a read error. V gene TRBV4-1 combines with J gene TRBJ1-4; no clear D. The CDR3 runs to 12 residues. From germline, CDR1 is MGHRA and CDR2 YSYEKL. Written as DNA, the CDR3 is TGCGCCAGCAGCCAATCCGGGCAACTGCCCCTTTTT. It encodes CASSQSGQLPLF.

The V gene is TRBV9, the J gene TRBJ2-1, with 9 bases lining up with TRBD1. The CDR3 length is 16 residues. Trimming removed 0 bases from V and 1 base from J; junction bases left unmatched: 2. Germline V gives CDR1 SGDLS, CDR2 YYNGEE. The CDR3 loop reads CASSVAGQGSYNEQFF. Written as DNA, the CDR3 is TGTGCCAGCAGCGTAGCGGGACAGGGATCCTACAATGAGCAGTTCTTC.

The V and J genes are TRBV30 and TRBJ1-1; D is uncertain. Germline lookup yields CDR1 GTSNPN and CDR2 SVGIG (reference sequence). Trimming took 5 bases from V and 1 from J, leaving 5 bases between them. This CDR3 is built from 11 residues. Written as DNA, the CDR3 is TGTGCCTGGGCCGGGAACACTGAAGCTTTCTTT. This translates into CAWAGNTEAFF.

The chain employs TRBV9 and TRBJ1-4; weak D call: TRBD1 (5 bases). The CDR3 is 15 residues long. CDR1 and CDR2 (germline): SGDLS, YYNGEE. Trimming removed 4 bases at V and 3 bases at J, with 13 bases between. For the CDR3, the DNA is TGTGCCAGCAGCCCCAACAGGCTCTCTAATGAAAAACTGTTTTTT. As protein: CASSPNRLSNEKLFF.

The J gene is TRBJ2-5, the V gene TRBV9; D unclear. CDR1 is SGDLS, CDR2 YYNGEE, per germline. The CDR3 extends over 15 amino acids. V was trimmed by 0 bases and J by 9 bases, leaving 18 bases between them. DNA of the CDR3: TGTGCCAGCAGCGTAGGATCCCCTGGTTTCGAGGCCCAGTACTTC. This translates into CASSVGSPGFEAQYF.

V and J are TRBV7-6 and TRBJ2-3, with D possibly matching TRBD2 (6 bases). V was cut by 0 bases and J by 4 bases, with 8 bases left in between. Germline CDR1 SGHVS, CDR2 FNYEAQ. The CDR3 spans 14 residues. The DNA for the CDR3 is TGTGCCAGCAGCTTAGCTGGGGACTCAGATACGCAGTATTTT. It yields the protein CASSLAGDSDTQYF.

V usage is TRBV6-1 and J usage is TRBJ1-4, with no clear D. Germline V gives CDR1 MNHNS, CDR2 SASEGT. The V gene lost 6 bases and the J gene lost 4 bases, with 12 bases spanning the gap. The CDR3 totals 14 residues. The CDR3 loop reads CASSVASINEKLFF. The CDR3 DNA sequence: TGTGCCAGCAGCGTGGCATCTATTAATGAAAAACTGTTTTTT.

This sequence joins TRBV5-5 and TRBJ2-2; D unclear. The CDR3 has 15 amino acids. Germline V gene lookup returns CDR1 SGHKS and CDR2 YYEKEE (reference sequence). The V end was cut by 3 bases, the J end by 1 base, with 10 bases between. In nucleotides, the CDR3 is TGTGCCAGCAGCTCCAGGACGCAGAACACCGGGGAGCTGTTTTTT. This codes for CASSSRTQNTGELFF.

The V call is TRBV5-6, the J call TRBJ1-2; the match to TRBD1 covers 7 bases. Trimming took 0 bases from V and 4 from J; bases not matched to a gene: 6. Germline V lookup: CDR1 SGHDT, CDR2 YYEEEE. The CDR3 covers 15 residues. CDR3 amino acids: CASSLAGGMGYGYTF. The CDR3 DNA reads TGTGCCAGCAGCTTGGCAGGGGGAATGGGCTATGGCTACACCTTC.

This sequence joins TRBV6-6 and TRBJ1-1; TRBD1 matches 7 bases. The CDR3 length is 14 residues. V shed 5 bases, J shed 8 bases, and the junction held 11 bases outside the gene matches. Per germline, CDR1 MNHNY and CDR2 SVGAGI (reference sequence). This CDR3 reads CASSNRDRTPEAFF. The DNA for the CDR3 is TGTGCCAGCAGTAATCGGGACAGAACCCCCGAAGCTTTCTTT.

This clone was seen a handful of times. V usage is TRBV21-1 and J usage is TRBJ1-6. TRBV21-1 counts as a pseudogene. The length of the CDR3 is 16 residues. CDR3 loop: CASSKPSGGGDSPLHF. The CDR3 DNA is TGTGCCAGCAGCAAACCGTCCGGGGGAGGAGATTCACCCCTCCACTTT.

The chain carries TRBV9 and TRBJ1-1, with a tentative D call TRBD1 (5 bases). Trimming took off 2 bases at V and 8 bases at J, with 13 bases between the two ends. The CDR3 length is 13 residues. Germline V gene lookup returns CDR1 SGDLS and CDR2 YYNGEE. The CDR3 reads CASSVWGEREAFF. The CDR3 coding sequence is TGTGCCAGCAGCGTCTGGGGGGAAAGAGAAGCTTTCTTT. The whole variable domain, remainder taken from reference TRBV9 and TRBJ1-1, is DSGVTQTPKHLITATGQRVTLRCSPRSGDLSVYWYQQSLDQGLQFLIQYYNGEERAKGNILERFSAQQFPDLHSELNLSSLELGDSALYFCASSVWGEREAFFGQGTRLTVV.

The V gene is TRBV5-1, the J gene TRBJ2-1; 11 bases are a match to TRBD2. The J segment lost 3 bases and the V segment lost 4 bases, leaving 6 bases of the junction unmatched. CDR3 length: 16 amino acids. The V gene's germline CDR1 is SGHRS and CDR2 YFSETQ. CDR3 sequence: CASSVSGGAFYNEQFF. The CDR3 nucleotides read TGCGCCAGCAGCGTTAGCGGGGGGGCCTTCTACAATGAGCAGTTCTTC.